This T cell receptor (beta chain) was captured by sequencing in a study of T cell responses to AZD1222 COVID-19 vaccine. Study-wide findings and caveats: Possibly, clonal diversity was underestimated; donors were largely white British and included more females. Spike regions recognized by vaccine-associated CD4 TCRs spanned the protein, led by 160-218 and 743-854. No repertoire was sampled before or during the peak T cell response, only after it.

To note about this clone: The target antigen is unknown.

Generated by immunoSEQ multiplex PCR, the TCRdb table keeps only in-frame clones and is missing some. The sample includes around 130,000 clones, 89% of them seen just once. CDR1 is MNHNS and CDR2 is SASEGT in the germline V gene. Trimming took off 3 bases at V and 2 bases at J, with 18 bases between the two ends. This CDR3 has 17 amino acids. Second doses were pooled across both intervals (about 4 or about 12 weeks). The clonotype originates from an adult who received the AZD1222 COVID-19 vaccine. The chain recombines TRBV6-1 with TRBJ2-3, with D tentatively TRBD2 (7 bases). Sequences were derived from peripheral blood, sampled 28 days after the second AZD1222 dose. The CDR3 DNA reads as TGTGCCAGCAGTGAGGGGGGGGCCCGAGCTAACACAGATACGCAGTATTTT. It specifies CASSEGGARANTDTQYF.